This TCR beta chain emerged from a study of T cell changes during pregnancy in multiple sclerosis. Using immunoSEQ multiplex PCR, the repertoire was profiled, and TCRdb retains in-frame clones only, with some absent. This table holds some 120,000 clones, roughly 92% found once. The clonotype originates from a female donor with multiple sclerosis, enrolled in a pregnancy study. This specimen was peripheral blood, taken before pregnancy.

The CDR3 is CASSIGAGPYEQYF. The CDR3 DNA reads as TGTGCCAGTAGTATAGGGGCAGGTCCCTACGAGCAGTACTTC. The rearrangement links TRBV19 to TRBJ2-7; no definite D call. The V gene lost 1 base and the J gene lost 2 bases, with 9 bases spanning the gap. The CDR3 length is 14 residues. Germline loops: CDR1 LNHDA, CDR2 SQIVND (reference sequence).